This passage covers 23 T cell receptor beta chains from one sample sequenced in a study of shared clonotypes between healthy human individuals. Repertoires were generated with immunoSEQ multiplex PCR, while TCRdb's copy carries only in-frame clones and drops some. The sample has about 2.4 million clones, approximately 94% seen once; the top ten hold over 0.12%. Sequencing was carried out using naive CD4+ T cells sorted from blood. The subset: CD45RA+ positively selected. These receptors originate from a man between 18 and 29 years old in good health.

This clone was counted once. The rearrangement links TRBV9 to TRBJ1-2, with D possibly being TRBD1 (6 bases). Germline V lookup: CDR1 SGDLS, CDR2 YYNGEE. Between the trimmed V and J ends, which lost 5 bases and 8 bases, there was a span of 22 bases. CDR3 length: 15 amino acids. The CDR3 DNA follows: TGTGCCAGCAGATCCCGGGACACGCTCTTGGGGGGCTACACCTTC. It encodes CASRSRDTLLGGYTF.

V and J are TRBV5-1 and TRBJ2-3, with TRBD2 matching 16 bases. The CDR3 totals 15 residues. With 7 bases clipped from V and 6 bases from J, the junction kept 5 bases outside the gene matches. Germline CDR1 reads SGHRS; CDR2 reads YFSETQ. CDR3 sequence (DNA): TGCGCCAGCTGGGGACTAGCGGGAGGGCCCGATACGCAGTATTTT. It codes for CASWGLAGGPDTQYF. Full variable domain (outside the CDR3, taken from reference TRBV5-1 and TRBJ2-3): KAGVTQTPRYLIKTRGQQVTLSCSPISGHRSVSWYQQTPGQGLQFLFEYFSETQRNKGNFPGRFSGRQFSNSRSEMNVSTLELGDSALYLCASWGLAGGPDTQYFGPGTRLTVL.

The chain joins TRBV9 to TRBJ1-1, with TRBD1 as a possible D gene (6 bases). The CDR3 covers 16 residues. The V gene's germline CDR1 is SGDLS and CDR2 YYNGEE. V gave up 4 bases and J gave up 1 base, with 17 bases separating them. The chain's CDR3 is CASSYSGGQKNTEAFF. As DNA, the CDR3 is TGTGCCAGCAGCTATTCGGGGGGGCAGAAGAACACTGAAGCTTTCTTT. Full variable domain (remainder filled in from reference TRBV9 and TRBJ1-1): DSGVTQTPKHLITATGQRVTLRCSPRSGDLSVYWYQQSLDQGLQFLIQYYNGEERAKGNILERFSAQQFPDLHSELNLSSLELGDSALYFCASSYSGGQKNTEAFFGQGTRLTVV.

The CDR3 region is CAISLGQGVYEQYF. Here the CDR3 DNA reads TGTGCCATCAGTCTAGGACAGGGGGTTTACGAGCAGTACTTC. The chain combines TRBV10-3 with TRBJ2-7, with TRBD1 matching 10 bases. J was trimmed by 4 bases and V by 5 bases; bases with no gene match: 5. CDR3 length: 14 amino acids. In germline, CDR1 is ENHRY, CDR2 SYGVKD.

This clone was seen once. V and J are TRBV5-6 and TRBJ2-7; no clear D gene. CDR1 and CDR2 (germline): SGHDT, YYEEEE. Between the trimmed V and J ends, which lost 0 bases and 3 bases, there was a span of 13 bases. The CDR3 sequence is 15 residues long. As DNA, the CDR3 is TGTGCCAGCAGCTTGGCCGAAAGACTGTTCTACGAGCAGTACTTC. It encodes CASSLAERLFYEQYF.

This rearrangement joins TRBV6-1 to TRBJ2-5; possibly TRBD1 for D (6 bases). This CDR3 comprises 12 residues. Germline V CDR1 and CDR2: MNHNS, SASEGT. The V end was cut by 7 bases, the J end by 5 bases, with 11 bases between. For the CDR3, the DNA is TGTGCCAGCAAACAGGGTGGGGAGACCCAGTACTTC. Amino acids: CASKQGGETQYF.

This chain links TRBV5-4 with TRBJ2-5, with 8 bases identical to TRBD1. The CDR3 sequence is 13 residues long. The trim removed 3 bases at V and 5 bases at J, leaving 3 bases unmatched. Germline V lookup: CDR1 SGHNT, CDR2 YYREEE (reference sequence). The CDR3 sequence: CASSSRGPETQYF. As DNA, the CDR3 is TGTGCCAGCAGCTCCAGGGGGCCGGAGACCCAGTACTTC.

CDR3 residues: CASSQLVAGGTEAFF. CDR3 DNA: TGTGCCAGCAGCCAATTGGTAGCGGGAGGCACTGAAGCTTTCTTT. The chain is built from TRBV16 and TRBJ1-1; D is unclear. Germline CDR1 reads KGHSY; CDR2 reads FQNENV. V lost 1 base, J lost 4 bases, and 13 bases lay in between. The CDR3 loop spans 15 amino acids. The full variable domain, in which reference TRBV16 and TRBJ1-1 provide the parts outside the CDR3, is GEEVAQTPKHLVRGEGQKAKLYCAPIKGHSYVFWYQQVLKNEFKFLISFQNENVFDETGMPKERFSAKCLPNSPCSLEIQATKLEDSAVYFCASSQLVAGGTEAFFGQGTRLTVV.

The chain carries TRBV10-3 and TRBJ2-2; 11 bases fit TRBD2. From germline, CDR1 is ENHRY and CDR2 SYGVKD. V gave up 2 bases and J gave up 6 bases; unmatched junction bases: 14. The CDR3 sequence is 19 residues long. DNA of the CDR3: TGTGCCATCAGTGAGACGAGCTCAACTAGCGGGAGTTATGCCGGGGAGCTGTTTTTT. This codes for CAISETSSTSGSYAGELFF.

The V and J genes are TRBV7-9 and TRBJ2-1; the D is unclear. V was pared by 1 base and J by 5 bases, with 18 bases between. CDR1 is SEHNR and CDR2 is FQNEAQ in the germline V gene (reference sequence). The CDR3 is 17 amino acids. The CDR3 region is CASSLVLSPKSHNEQFF. The CDR3 nucleotides read TGTGCCAGCAGCTTAGTCTTATCCCCCAAGAGCCACAATGAGCAGTTCTTC. The whole variable domain, remainder taken from reference TRBV7-9 and TRBJ2-1, is DTGVSQNPRHKITKRGQNVTFRCDPISEHNRLYWYRQTLGQGPEFLTYFQNEAQLEKSRLLSDRFSAERPKGSFSTLEIQRTEQGDSAMYLCASSLVLSPKSHNEQFFGPGTRLTVL.

The table lists this clone with a few counts. Other DNA sequences in the sample encode the same CDR3. The V gene is TRBV2, the J gene TRBJ2-3; D unclear. The CDR3 extends over 12 amino acids. Trimming pared 6 bases from V and 2 bases from J, leaving 6 bases between. Germline-derived CDR1 and CDR2 are SNHLY and FYNNEI. CDR3 sequence: CASRENTDTQYF. CDR3 DNA: TGTGCCAGCAGGGAGAACACAGATACGCAGTATTTT.

This sequence joins TRBV30 and TRBJ1-1, with D tentatively TRBD1 (5 bases). Trimming stripped 4 bases from V and 0 bases from J, with 12 bases between. Germline V lookup: CDR1 GTSNPN, CDR2 SVGIG (reference sequence). This CDR3 is 14 amino acids long. CDR3 amino acids: CAWTMGPMNTEAFF. In DNA, the CDR3 is TGTGCCTGGACCATGGGGCCGATGAACACTGAAGCTTTCTTT.

V usage is TRBV6-5 and J usage is TRBJ2-3; the D is unclear. CDR1 is MNHEY, CDR2 SVGAGI, per germline. The germline V and J ends were trimmed by 6 bases and 4 bases, with 11 bases remaining between them. This CDR3 is 13 amino acids long. CDR3 sequence (DNA): TGTGCCAGCAGCCGTGCCCCGGCAGATACGCAGTATTTT. Encoded protein: CASSRAPADTQYF.

The V and J genes are TRBV7-2 and TRBJ1-1; no reliable D call. CDR1 and CDR2 from the germline V gene are SGHTA and FQGNSA. The CDR3 has 13 residues. Trimming removed 3 bases at V and 5 bases at J, with 10 bases between. CDR3 DNA: TGTGCCAGCAGCTTGCAGGATCTAACTGAAGCTTTCTTT. Amino acid sequence: CASSLQDLTEAFF.

V is TRBV28 and J is TRBJ2-7, with 11 positions matching TRBD1. Trimming took 8 bases from V and 7 from J; bases not matched to a gene: 16. This CDR3 comprises 16 residues. Germline V gene data show CDR1 as MDHEN and CDR2 as SYDVKM. CDR3 coding DNA: TGTGCCAGCGAAGCTCCTAGGACAGGGGGCCGGGGGGAGCAGTACTTC. Amino acid sequence: CASEAPRTGGRGEQYF.

The rearrangement links TRBV6-6 to TRBJ2-7, with a possible D match to TRBD1 (5 bases). V lost 5 bases to trimming and J lost 6 bases, with 14 bases between them. Per the germline V gene, CDR1 is MNHNY and CDR2 is SVGAGI (reference sequence). The CDR3 is 13 amino acids. DNA of the CDR3: TGTGCCAGCAGTAACCACGACAGTCCCGAGCAGTACTTC. This gives the protein CASSNHDSPEQYF.

The chain has TRBV18 and TRBJ1-2; D is ambiguous. The CDR3 loop spans 15 amino acids. Trimming removed 2 bases from V and 2 bases from J, with 12 bases in between. Per germline, CDR1 KGHSH and CDR2 LQKENI. The CDR3 spells CASSPGVGLNYGYTF. CDR3 in DNA: TGTGCCAGCTCACCAGGGGTCGGATTGAACTATGGCTACACCTTC.

Concerning this clone: This specimen includes other DNA sequences encoding the same CDR3. This chain uses TRBV11-3 with TRBJ2-3, with D uncertain. V lost 2 bases, J lost 5 bases, and 5 bases lay in between. The CDR3 extends over 12 amino acids. Germline values: CDR1 SGHNT, CDR2 YENEEA. Written as DNA, the CDR3 is TGTGCCAGCAGCTTATCCGGAGATACGCAGTATTTT. It specifies CASSLSGDTQYF.

This clone appeared once. This chain uses TRBV6-1 with TRBJ2-6; 12 bases align to TRBD1. This CDR3 has 20 residues. Germline CDR1 and CDR2: MNHNS and SASEGT. Trimming at V came to 3 bases and at J to 0 bases, leaving 9 bases not matched to a gene. The CDR3 spells CASSDPGTGGFRSGANVLTF. CDR3 sequence (DNA): TGTGCCAGCAGTGACCCCGGGACAGGGGGCTTTCGCTCTGGGGCCAACGTCCTGACTTTC.

The rearrangement joins TRBV5-1 to TRBJ2-7; D remains unclear. The CDR3 consists of 14 residues. With 4 bases removed from V and 1 base from J, the gap between germline ends came to 12 bases. Per germline, CDR1 SGHRS and CDR2 YFSETQ. The CDR3 spells CASSRSGESYEQYF. The CDR3 nucleotides are TGCGCCAGCAGCCGGAGTGGAGAGTCCTACGAGCAGTACTTC.

Points on this clone: An end of the junction differs from the germline gene, which may be a read error. CDR3 DNA sequence: TGTGCCTGGTCTACAGGGAACCAAGAGATCCAGTACTTC. Translated: CAWSTGNQEIQYF. The chain has TRBV30 and TRBJ2-5; tentative D call: TRBD1 (6 bases). Germline CDR1 GTSNPN, CDR2 SVGIG (reference sequence). CDR3 length: 13 amino acids. The whole variable domain, remainder taken from reference TRBV30 and TRBJ2-5, is SQTIHQWPATLVQPVGSPLSLECTVEGTSNPNLYWYRQAAGRGLQLLFYSVGIGQISSEVPQNLSASRPQDRQFILSSKKLLLSDSGFYLCAWSTGNQEIQYFGPGTRLLVL.

The table lists this clone with a count of one. The CDR3 spells CASSLETSGGRGRWETQYF. The CDR3 nucleotides read TGTGCCAGCAGTTTAGAAACTAGCGGGGGACGGGGCCGGTGGGAGACCCAGTACTTC. The chain combines TRBV28 with TRBJ2-5, with 11 nucleotides matching TRBD2. Germline values: CDR1 MDHEN, CDR2 SYDVKM. The CDR3 length is 19 residues. The V gene end was trimmed by 2 bases and the J gene end by 5 bases; junction bases not matched to a gene: 16.

This rearrangement joins TRBV27 to TRBJ2-7; no clear D. V was shortened by 6 bases and J by 0 bases, with 12 bases between the two germline ends. There are 14 residues in the CDR3. CDR1 is MNHEY, CDR2 SMNVEV, per germline (reference sequence). The CDR3 nucleotides are TGTGCCAGCAGCCCTACAGTGTTCTCCTACGAGCAGTACTTC. Amino acid sequence: CASSPTVFSYEQYF.